This TCR beta chain was obtained from a study of tumor-infiltrating lymphocytes in primary liver carcinoma. The template, about 500 ng total RNA, yielded TCR beta cDNA made with a constant-region primer. The TCR beta library was amplified through three nested multiplex PCR rounds in a modified ARM-PCR procedure. Investigators reported that the first two PCR rounds, at about 9 cycles each, used TRBV1-TRBV30 forward primers with a C-beta reverse primer. TCRdb processed the multiplex PCR reads anew with MiXCR; each CDR3 protein has one entry. The data show tens of thousands of distinct CDR3 sequences, around 75% seen once. It was from roughly 20-30 mg of unsorted bulk tissue that RNA and DNA were co-extracted. The CDR3 length is 13 residues. Germline CDR1 is WSHSY and CDR2 is SAAADI. As for this clonotype: Germline is not matched at one junction end, which may reflect a read error.

The specimen was tumor-adjacent normal liver tissue. The chain uses TRBV10-2 and TRBJ1-1; D gene ambiguous. The sequence came from a man aged 40-55 years with primary liver carcinoma and hepatitis B virus infection. The CDR3 DNA sequence: TGCGCCAGCAGTGAAGTAGGATACACTGAAACTTTCTTT. It codes for CASSEVGYTETFF.